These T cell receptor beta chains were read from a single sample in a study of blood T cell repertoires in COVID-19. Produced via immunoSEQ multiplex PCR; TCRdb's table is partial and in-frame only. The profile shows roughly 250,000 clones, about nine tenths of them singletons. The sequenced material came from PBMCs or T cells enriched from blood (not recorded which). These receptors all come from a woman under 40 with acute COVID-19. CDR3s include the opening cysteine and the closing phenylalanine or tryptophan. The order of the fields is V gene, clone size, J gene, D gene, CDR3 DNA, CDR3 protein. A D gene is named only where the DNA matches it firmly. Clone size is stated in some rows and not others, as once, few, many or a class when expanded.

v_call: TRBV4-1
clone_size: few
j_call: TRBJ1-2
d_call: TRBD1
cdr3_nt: TGCGCCAGCAGCCCGGGACAGGTGGACGGTGGCTACACCTTC
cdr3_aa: CASSPGQVDGGYTF

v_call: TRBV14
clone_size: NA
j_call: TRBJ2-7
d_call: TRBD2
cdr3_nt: TGTGCCAGCAGCCGGACCCCCGGGACTAGCGGGGGGCTTGACTCCTACGAGCAGTACTTC
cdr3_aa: CASSRTPGTSGGLDSYEQYF

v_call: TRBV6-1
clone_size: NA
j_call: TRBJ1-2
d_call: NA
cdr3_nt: TGTGCCAGCAGTGAGACAGTTACAAACTATGGCTACACCTTC
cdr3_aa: CASSETVTNYGYTF

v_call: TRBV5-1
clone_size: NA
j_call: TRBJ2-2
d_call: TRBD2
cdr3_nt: TGCGCCAGCAGCTTTTCTAGCGGGAGGGTTACCGGGGAGCTGTTTTTT
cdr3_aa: CASSFSSGRVTGELFF

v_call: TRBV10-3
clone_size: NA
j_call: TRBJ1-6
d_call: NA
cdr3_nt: TGTGCCATCAGTGGGGCAGGGGAAGGAAGGAATTCACCCCTCCACTTT
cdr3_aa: CAISGAGEGRNSPLHF

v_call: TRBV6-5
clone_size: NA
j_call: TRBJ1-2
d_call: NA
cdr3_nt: TGTGCCAGCAGTTACTCGGGTAGAGGGTTCTATGGCTACACCTTC
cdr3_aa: CASSYSGRGFYGYTF

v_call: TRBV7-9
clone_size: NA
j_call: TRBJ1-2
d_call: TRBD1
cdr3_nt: TGTGCCAGCAGCTTAGGGCAGGGGGCCTCTGACTATGGCTACACCTTC
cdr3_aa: CASSLGQGASDYGYTF

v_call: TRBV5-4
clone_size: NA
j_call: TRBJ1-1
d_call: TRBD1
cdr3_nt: TGTGCCAGCAGCGCCTTGGACAGGACACAAGCTTTCTTT
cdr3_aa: CASSALDRTQAFF

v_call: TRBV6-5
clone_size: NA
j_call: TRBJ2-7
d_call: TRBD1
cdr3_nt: TGTGCCAGCAGGGGACAGCCCTACGAGCAGTACTTC
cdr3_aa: CASRGQPYEQYF

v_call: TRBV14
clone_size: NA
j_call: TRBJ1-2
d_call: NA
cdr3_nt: TGTGCCAGCAGCCAGCATCGACAGTATGGCTACACCTTC
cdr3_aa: CASSQHRQYGYTF

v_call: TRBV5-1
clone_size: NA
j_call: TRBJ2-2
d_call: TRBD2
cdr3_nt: TGCGCCAGCAGCCCAGGCGTAGCGGGAGGTAGCGGGGAGCTGTTTTTT
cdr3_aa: CASSPGVAGGSGELFF

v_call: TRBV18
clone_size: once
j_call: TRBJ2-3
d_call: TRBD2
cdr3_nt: TGTGCCAGCTCACCAAACTCTCGCGGGAGTTCAGATACGCAGTATTTT
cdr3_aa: CASSPNSRGSSDTQYF

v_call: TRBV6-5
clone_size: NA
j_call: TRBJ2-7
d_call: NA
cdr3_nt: TGTGCCACCCACAGGGATCCCCTCTACGAGCAGTACTTC
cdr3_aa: CATHRDPLYEQYF

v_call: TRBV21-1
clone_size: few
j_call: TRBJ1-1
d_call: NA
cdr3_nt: TGTGCCAGCAGCACCCGGAGACAGGCCCAGGTTCCGTTCTTT
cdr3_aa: CASSTRRQAQVPFF

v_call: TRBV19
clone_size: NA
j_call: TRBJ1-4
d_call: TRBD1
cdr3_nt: TGTGCCAGTGGACAGGGCGGGTTTAGTGAAAAACTGTTTTTT
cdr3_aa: CASGQGGFSEKLFF